Presented here are 9 T cell receptor beta chains from one specimen sequenced in a study of T cell repertoires in cytomegalovirus infection. Antigens for these TCRs are unknown. One entry per CDR3 protein results from TCRdb running MiXCR on the reads. The table has roughly 990,000 distinct CDR3 sequences, about a third seen once. The starting material was cultured CD8+ T cells from PBMCs, obtained from culture after CMV antigen stimulation. The receptor source for this set is a human donor in good health (CMV status not recorded). Some clones in this sample may be carry-over from other donors' samples.

This clonotype was seen more than once but under ten times. CDR3 sequence: CASSNRDRHYQETQYF. The CDR3 region has the DNA TGCGCCAGCAGCAACCGGGACAGACATTACCAAGAGACCCAGTACTTC. The chain has TRBV4-1 and TRBJ2-5; 7 nucleotides align to TRBD1. The V and J ends lost 5 bases and 0 bases, in that order; junction bases with no gene match: 9. The CDR3 has 16 residues. Per the germline V gene, CDR1 is MGHRA and CDR2 is YSYEKL.

This clonotype was picked up a small number of times. This sequence joins TRBV6-1 and TRBJ1-1; tentative D call: TRBD1 (6 bases). Trimming stripped 5 bases from V and 6 bases from J, with 13 bases between. Per the germline V gene, CDR1 is MNHNS and CDR2 is SASEGT. This CDR3 is 13 amino acids long. The CDR3 bases are TGTGCCAGCAGTTCCACAGGGATCGCTGAAGCTTTCTTT. Its protein product is CASSSTGIAEAFF.

This clonotype has just a few counts. The chain joins TRBV6-1 to TRBJ1-6, with D tentatively TRBD1 (6 bases). Per the germline V gene, CDR1 is MNHNS and CDR2 is SASEGT. Between the trimmed V and J ends, which lost 4 bases and 0 bases, there was a span of 10 bases. The CDR3 runs 16 residues. The CDR3 protein is CASSGTASSYNSPLHF. CDR3 nucleotide sequence: TGTGCCAGCAGTGGGACAGCGAGCTCCTATAATTCACCCCTCCACTTT.

The V and J genes are TRBV6-6 and TRBJ2-1, with TRBD2 matching 7 bases. V dropped 7 bases and J dropped 8; count of bases not matched to a gene: 14. CDR1 and CDR2 (germline): MNHNY, SVGAGI (reference sequence). This CDR3 is built from 15 residues. As DNA, the CDR3 is TGTGCCAGCAACCCCAGCGCCGGGGGGAGGGATGAGCAGTTCTTC. This gives the protein CASNPSAGGRDEQFF.

This clonotype was observed a handful of times. J is TRBJ1-5 and V is TRBV9; no clear D. This CDR3 is built from 21 residues. Germline assignment: CDR1 SGDLS and CDR2 YYNGEE. Trimming removed 0 bases from V and 0 bases from J, with 25 bases in between. The CDR3 DNA follows: TGTGCCAGCAGCGTAGTAACCCCCCCGGGGAGGATCTTCCATAGCAATCAGCCCCAGCATTTT. It is translated as CASSVVTPPGRIFHSNQPQHF.

This clonotype has just a few counts. This chain links TRBV19 with TRBJ2-5, with D perhaps TRBD2 (5 bases). The germline V and J ends were trimmed by 1 base and 1 base, with 10 bases remaining between them. Germline V gene lookup returns CDR1 LNHDA and CDR2 SQIVND (reference sequence). This CDR3 spans 15 amino acids. Here the CDR3 reads CASSIGASLQETQYF. In DNA form, the CDR3 reads TGTGCCAGTAGTATAGGGGCTAGCCTCCAAGAGACCCAGTACTTC.

J is TRBJ2-7 and V is TRBV2, with D maybe TRBD2 (5 bases). Germline V lookup: CDR1 SNHLY, CDR2 FYNNEI. This CDR3 region has 15 residues. Trimming took 0 bases from V and 2 from J, leaving 11 bases between them. The CDR3 sequence is CASSEATRRTYEQYF. In DNA, the CDR3 is TGTGCCAGCAGTGAAGCGACAAGGAGGACCTACGAGCAGTACTTC.

The rearrangement links TRBV2 to TRBJ2-5; 12 bases map to TRBD2. V dropped 7 bases and J dropped 2; count of bases not matched to a gene: 8. This CDR3 comprises 16 residues. Looked up from germline, CDR1 is SNHLY and CDR2 is FYNNEI. CDR3 DNA sequence: TGTGCCAGCACCAAAGAGCTAGCGGGGGGGCAAGAGACCCAGTACTTC. Translating gives CASTKELAGGQETQYF.

J is TRBJ2-2 and V is TRBV9; no reliable D call. Trimming shortened V by 4 bases and J by 7 bases, and 8 bases separated the two germline ends. The germline gives CDR1 SGDLS, CDR2 YYNGEE. The CDR3 spans 12 residues. The CDR3 region is CASSTIGGELFF. The DNA for the CDR3 is TGTGCCAGCAGCACAATCGGCGGGGAGCTGTTTTTT.